Described below is a single TCR beta chain sequence and its context. Antigen specificity is unknown. The sample originates from a study of cytomegalovirus exposure and HLA in healthy donors. Study summary: In a previous analysis, approximately 110 million unique TCR beta sequences were found from 150 million to 200 million T cells.

The study ran its PCR with 60 Vbeta and 13 Jbeta primers. The method was immunoSEQ multiplex PCR; TCRdb's version includes in-frame clones alone and lacks a portion of them. Altogether roughly 230,000 clones are present, 85% to 95% being singletons, with the ten largest covering 1.7%. The study's findings and limits: Cytomegalovirus status was reportedly diagnosed by the classifier with high sensitivity and specificity. Donors were assumed by presence/absence analyses to have roughly uniform sequencing depth.

The TCR sequence derives from a girl aged 2 to 10 in good health and CMV-seronegative. Sequenced input: PBMCs.

This CDR3 is CASTRQGRANYGYTF. The CDR3 DNA reads as TGTGCCAGCACCCGACAGGGTAGAGCTAACTATGGCTACACCTTC. The chain joins TRBV6-5 to TRBJ1-2; 7 bases match TRBD1. The CDR3 runs to 15 residues. Per the germline V gene, CDR1 is MNHEY and CDR2 is SVGAGI. The trim removed 7 bases at V and 0 bases at J, leaving 8 bases unmatched.